The source of this T cell receptor (beta chain) is a study of cytomegalovirus exposure and HLA in healthy donors. This CDR3 has 15 amino acids. Germline V gives CDR1 SEHNR, CDR2 FQNEAQ (reference sequence). V lost 6 bases, J lost 2 bases, and 8 bases stayed unmatched. Use of 60 Vbeta and 13 Jbeta primers characterized the PCR. Assay: immunoSEQ multiplex PCR; the TCRdb copy retains only in-frame clones and omits some. The repertoire holds just over 80,000 clones, with about four fifths as singletons. As concerns this clone: Its target is unknown.

Study-level results: Among immune exposure information, only CMV serostatus was available. As a later analysis showed, a missense DCLRE1C variant was linked to trimming of TCR beta V- and J-genes.

This clonotype was obtained from a man aged 18 to 29 in good health and CMV-seropositive. V gene TRBV7-9 combines with J gene TRBJ2-5; 8 bases fit TRBD1. Sequencing was performed on PBMCs. CDR3 residues: CASSAWGTGQETQYF. The CDR3 DNA is TGTGCCAGCAGTGCCTGGGGGACAGGACAAGAGACCCAGTACTTC.